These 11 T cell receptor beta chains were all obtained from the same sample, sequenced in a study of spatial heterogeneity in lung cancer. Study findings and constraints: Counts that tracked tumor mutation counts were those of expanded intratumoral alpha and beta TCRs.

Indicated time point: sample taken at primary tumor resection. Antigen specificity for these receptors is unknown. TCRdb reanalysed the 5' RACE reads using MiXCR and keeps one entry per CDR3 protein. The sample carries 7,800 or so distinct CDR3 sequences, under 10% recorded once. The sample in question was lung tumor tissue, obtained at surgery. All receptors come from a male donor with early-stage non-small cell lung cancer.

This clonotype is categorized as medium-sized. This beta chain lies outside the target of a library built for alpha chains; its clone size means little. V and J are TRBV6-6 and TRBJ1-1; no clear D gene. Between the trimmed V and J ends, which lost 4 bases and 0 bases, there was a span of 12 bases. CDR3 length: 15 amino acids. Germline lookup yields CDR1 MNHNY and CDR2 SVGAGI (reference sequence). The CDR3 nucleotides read TGTGCCAGCAGTTTATCGTATAACATGAACACTGAAGCTTTCTTT. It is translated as CASSLSYNMNTEAFF.

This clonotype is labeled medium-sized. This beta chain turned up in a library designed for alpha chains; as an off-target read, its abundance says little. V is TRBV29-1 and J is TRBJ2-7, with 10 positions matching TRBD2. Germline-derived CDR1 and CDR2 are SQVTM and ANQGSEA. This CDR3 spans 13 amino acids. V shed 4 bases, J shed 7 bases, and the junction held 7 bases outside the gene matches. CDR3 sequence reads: CSVARGTSDEQYF. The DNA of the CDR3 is TGCAGCGTTGCCCGAGGGACTAGCGATGAGCAGTACTTC.

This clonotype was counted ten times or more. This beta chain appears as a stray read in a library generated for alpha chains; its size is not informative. This chain's CDR3 is CASSPYNEQFF. The CDR3 nucleotides read TGTGCCAGCAGCCCGTACAATGAGCAGTTCTTC. The V gene is TRBV7-2, the J gene TRBJ2-1, with unresolved D. The CDR3 consists of 11 residues. CDR1 and CDR2 from the germline V gene are SGHTA and FQGNSA. The germline V and J ends were trimmed by 5 bases and 4 bases, with 3 bases remaining between them.

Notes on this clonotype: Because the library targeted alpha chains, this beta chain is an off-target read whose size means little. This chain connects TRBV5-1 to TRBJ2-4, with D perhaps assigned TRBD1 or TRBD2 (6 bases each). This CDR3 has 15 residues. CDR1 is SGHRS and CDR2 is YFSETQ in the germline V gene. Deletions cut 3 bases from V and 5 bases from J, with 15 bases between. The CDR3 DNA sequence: TGCGCCAGCAGCTCTTCGGGGGCCCGACAAAACATTCAGTACTTC. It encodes CASSSSGARQNIQYF.

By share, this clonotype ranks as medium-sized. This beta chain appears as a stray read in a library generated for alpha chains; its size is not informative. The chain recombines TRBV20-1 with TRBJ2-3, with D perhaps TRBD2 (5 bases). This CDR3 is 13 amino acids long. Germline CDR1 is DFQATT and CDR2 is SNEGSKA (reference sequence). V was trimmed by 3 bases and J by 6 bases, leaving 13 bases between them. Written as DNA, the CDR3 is TGCAGTGCTAGGGGTGTCGGGGTGGATACGCAGTATTTT. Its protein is CSARGVGVDTQYF.

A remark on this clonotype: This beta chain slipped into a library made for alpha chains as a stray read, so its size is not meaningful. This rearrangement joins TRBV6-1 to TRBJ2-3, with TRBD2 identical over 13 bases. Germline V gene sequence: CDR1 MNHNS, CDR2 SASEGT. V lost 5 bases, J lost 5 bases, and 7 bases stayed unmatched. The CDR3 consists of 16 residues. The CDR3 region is CASSSGLAGVGDTQYF. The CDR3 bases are TGTGCCAGCAGTTCTGGACTAGCGGGAGTTGGAGATACGCAGTATTTT.

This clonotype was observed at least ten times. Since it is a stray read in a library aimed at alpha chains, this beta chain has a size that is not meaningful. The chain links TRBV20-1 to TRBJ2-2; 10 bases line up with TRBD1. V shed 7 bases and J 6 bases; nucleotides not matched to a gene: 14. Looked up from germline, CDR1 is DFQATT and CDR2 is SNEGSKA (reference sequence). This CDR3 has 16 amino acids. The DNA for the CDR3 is TGCAGTGTCCCATCTCGCGACAGGGGGCGCGCCGGGGAGCTGTTTTTT. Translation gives CSVPSRDRGRAGELFF.

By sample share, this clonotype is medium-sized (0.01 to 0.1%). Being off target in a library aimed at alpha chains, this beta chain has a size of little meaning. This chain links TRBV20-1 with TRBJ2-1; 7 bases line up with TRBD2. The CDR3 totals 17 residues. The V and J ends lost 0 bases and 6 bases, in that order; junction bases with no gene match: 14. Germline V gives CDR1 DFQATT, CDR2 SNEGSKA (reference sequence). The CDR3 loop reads CSARDHGGRNVANEQFF. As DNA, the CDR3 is TGCAGTGCTAGAGATCATGGCGGGAGAAATGTGGCCAATGAGCAGTTCTTC.

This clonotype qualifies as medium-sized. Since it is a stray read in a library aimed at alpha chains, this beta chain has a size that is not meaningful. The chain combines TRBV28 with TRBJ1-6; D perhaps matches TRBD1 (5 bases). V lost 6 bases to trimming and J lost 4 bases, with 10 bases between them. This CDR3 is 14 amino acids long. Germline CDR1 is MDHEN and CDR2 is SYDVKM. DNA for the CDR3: TGTGCCAGCAGGCAGGGCAGTTATAATTCACCCCTCCACTTT. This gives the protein CASRQGSYNSPLHF.

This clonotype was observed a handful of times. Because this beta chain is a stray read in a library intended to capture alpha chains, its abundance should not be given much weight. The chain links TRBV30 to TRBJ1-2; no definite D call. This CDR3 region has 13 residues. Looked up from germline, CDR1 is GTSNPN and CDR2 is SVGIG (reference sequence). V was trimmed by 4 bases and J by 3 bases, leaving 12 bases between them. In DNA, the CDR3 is TGTGCCTGGACACTCAGACCCCACTATGGCTACACCTTC. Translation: CAWTLRPHYGYTF.

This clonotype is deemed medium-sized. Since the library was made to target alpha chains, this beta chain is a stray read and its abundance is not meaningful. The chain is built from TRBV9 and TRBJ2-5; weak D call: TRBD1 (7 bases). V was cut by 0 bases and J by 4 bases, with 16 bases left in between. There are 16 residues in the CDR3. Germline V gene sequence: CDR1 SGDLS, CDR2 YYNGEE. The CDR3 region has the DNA TGTGCCAGCAGCGTAGGATTAGGGCAGGGGGGAGAGACCCAGTACTTC. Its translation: CASSVGLGQGGETQYF.